This TCR beta chain was sequenced in a study of PD-1 blockade in classical Hodgkin lymphoma (TCRdb year 2020). Turning to the overall study: The study used TCR beta sequencing and CyTOF to define a peripheral blood immune signature of response to PD-1 blockade in classical Hodgkin lymphoma.

The Qiagen DNeasy kit was used to extract genomic DNA from unsorted PBMCs and from the negatively selected CD4+ and CD8+ fractions. Using primers that anneal to V and J segments, immunoSEQ multiplex PCR amplified the TCR beta CDR3 regions. A synthetic immune receptor repertoire was used to minimize amplification bias, and any residual bias was removed computationally once sequencing was done. The paper's processing steps were these. Custom Python scripts were used to quantify repertoire diversity as the Shannon entropy index. Unsorted, CD4+ and CD8+ repertoires were examined separately, except in combined analyses, for which CD4+ and CD8+ sequences were merged in silico. TCRdb's version of the immuneACCESS table is confined to in-frame rearrangements and falls short of the full clone set. An unresolved V gene accounts for under half of the shortfall where checked; the remainder is of unknown origin. For V, J and clone size, that table is used; D and trimming come from the DNA. The sample records 45,000 to 60,000 clones, just over 90% of which are singletons. The ten largest make up roughly 5% of the sample.

The sample's time point, from its label and the paper: newly diagnosed, previously untreated cHL patient sample. PBMCs from patients with newly diagnosed, previously untreated classical Hodgkin lymphoma were sequenced as a comparison group for the relapsed/refractory trial patients. Peripheral blood was collected in 8 mL Vacutainer Cell Preparation Tubes, from which PBMCs were isolated by centrifugation and then cryopreserved. On this clone: No cognate antigen has been identified for it. No base qualities exist here, and no much larger clone lies one base off it.

Reading the germline V gene gives CDR1 MDHEN and CDR2 SYDVKM. CDR3 length: 15 amino acids, cysteine to phenylalanine. Just CDR3 DNA is preserved here, 45 bases in frame from base 1. V is pared back by 6 bases and J by 4 bases, with 18 bases lying between the germline termini. Summary of the overall study and its limitations: Baseline TCR diversity was reported as lower in newly diagnosed patients than in healthy donors, and lower still in relapsed/refractory patients. The study was limited to a single clinical trial cohort, and causes of repertoire differences, possibly disease activity or prior therapy, remained undefined.

Input material: peripheral blood mononuclear cells (PBMCs). The chain was built from TRBV28 and TRBJ1-1; TRBD1 is perhaps the D gene, given 5 matching bases. The origin of this receptor is a human donor with classical Hodgkin lymphoma. The DNA sequence is TGTGCCAGCAGCCCCCGGGCAGGGTGGAGCACTGAAGCTTTCTTT. Its translation reads: CASSPRAGWSTEAFF.